What follows describes a single T cell receptor (beta chain). Its antigen remains unidentified. The sample originates from a study of cytomegalovirus exposure and HLA in healthy donors. Study-level results: The study put about 180 TCR beta chains on its list as cytomegalovirus-associated. Most observed TCR sequences were rare, whereas some public TCRs were detected in many donors. Confirmation in vitro established that a few CMV-associated chains were specific for CMV antigens.

While the first cohort had 600 to 800 subjects, the donors belonged to the separate validation cohort of about 120 subjects. Only in-frame clones appear in the TCRdb table, and some are missing; sequencing was by immunoSEQ multiplex PCR. This table has about 75,000 clones, about 85% appearing once. V shed 0 bases and J shed 9 bases, with 14 bases lying between them. The CDR3 is made up of 14 amino acids. Germline CDR1 LGHNA, CDR2 YNFKEQ. The sequencing sample was made of PBMCs. This chain joins TRBV4-2 and TRBJ1-1; possibly TRBD1 for D (6 bases). The receptor was derived from a man between 25 and 39 years old in good health and CMV-seronegative. CDR3 residues: CASSQEGGQPQAFF. The DNA of the CDR3 is TGTGCCAGCAGCCAAGAAGGAGGACAGCCCCAAGCTTTCTTT.